Described below is a single TCR beta chain sequence and its context. The target antigen is unknown. The data stem from a study of shared clonotypes between healthy human individuals. The study enrolled healthy HIV-negative adults without recent acute infections or vaccinations as donors. Replicate PCRs run on sorted subsets employed 200 ng DNA, tens of thousands of T cell genomes. The assay was immunoSEQ multiplex PCR, and TCRdb's table has in-frame clones only and misses some. The table includes over 2 million clones, roughly 95% detected once. Study-level points and caveats: Despite large depth, rarefaction showed incomplete sorted-subset sequencing. Larger estimated richness was generally seen in naive subsets than in memory subsets.

Germline V gene data show CDR1 as ENHRY and CDR2 as SYGVKD. J gave up 7 bases and V 6 bases, and 9 bases lay outside the gene matches. The CDR3 sequence is 16 residues long. The source of this sequence is a man between 18 and 29 years old in good health. The gene calls are TRBV10-3 and TRBJ2-1; 13 positions agree with TRBD2. Material: naive CD4+ T cells sorted from blood. Subset denoted: CD45RA+ positively selected. For the CDR3, the DNA is TGTGCCATCAGGCAAACTAGCGGGGGGGCCTCGAATGAGCAGTTCTTC. It translates to CAIRQTSGGASNEQFF.